A selection of T cell receptor beta chains follows, all from one sample in a study of T-cell reconstitution after alpha-beta-depleted transplantation in children. TCRdb reprocessed the PCR reads with MiXCR, giving one entry per CDR3 protein. The sample consists of approximately 590,000 distinct CDR3 sequences, about 10% of them appearing once. The source was PBMCs from the stem cell graft donor, collected from the stem cell graft. All receptors derive from a human donor who donated a stem cell graft to a child with acute myeloid leukemia. Each CDR3 is given with its conserved first and last residue.

v_gene	j_gene	CDR3aa
TRBV12-3/TRBV12-4	TRBJ1-2	CASSWYGAGYGYTF
TRBV5-1	TRBJ2-3	CASSPPGLVSTDTQYF
TRBV20-1	TRBJ2-5	CSARDPASGPQETQYF
TRBV7-3	TRBJ2-7	CASSTIGQGGQQYF
TRBV29-1	TRBJ2-1	CSVVQSNEQFF
TRBV7-2	TRBJ2-1	CASSRSGSIRPNEQSF
TRBV7-2	TRBJ2-4	CASSREGLAKNIQYF
TRBV20-1	TRBJ1-1	CSAPEQNTEAFF
TRBV18	TRBJ1-1	CASSSRDSATEAFF
TRBV13	TRBJ2-1	CASSPRLAGTLYEQFF
TRBV20-1	TRBJ2-1	CSATRLAGGYNEQFF
TRBV24-1	TRBJ1-2	CATSDPGTDYGYTF
TRBV6-1	TRBJ2-1	CASSPPGGYEQFF
TRBV7-9	TRBJ2-1	CASSRTSGREGDEQFF
TRBV4-1	TRBJ1-5	CASSHPGNQPQHF
TRBV25-1	TRBJ2-5	CASSEFGTVQETQYF
TRBV28	TRBJ2-1	CASSPSGRRTHNEQFF
TRBV6-5	TRBJ2-2	CASKRPTGELFF
TRBV12-3/TRBV12-4	TRBJ2-1	CASSPTSYEQFF
TRBV12-3/TRBV12-4	TRBJ2-1	CASSSVILPGGDNEQFF
TRBV7-9	TRBJ2-7	CASSPRGGFEQYF
TRBV4-3	TRBJ2-2	CASSPGLAGGWELFF
TRBV30	TRBJ1-5	CAWTNPGGRQPQHF